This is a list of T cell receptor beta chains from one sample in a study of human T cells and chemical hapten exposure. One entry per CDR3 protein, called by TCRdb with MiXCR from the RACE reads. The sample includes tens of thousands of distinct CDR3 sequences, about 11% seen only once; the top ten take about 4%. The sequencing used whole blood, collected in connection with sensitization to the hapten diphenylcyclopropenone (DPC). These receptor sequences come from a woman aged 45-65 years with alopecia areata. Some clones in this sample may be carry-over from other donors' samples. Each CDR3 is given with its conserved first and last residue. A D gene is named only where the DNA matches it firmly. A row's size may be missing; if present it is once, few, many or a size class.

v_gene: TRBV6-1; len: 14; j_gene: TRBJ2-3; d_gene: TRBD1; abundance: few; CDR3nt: TGTGCCAGCAGTGTGACAGGGGGCTCAGATACGCAGTATTTT; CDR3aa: CASSVTGGSDTQYF
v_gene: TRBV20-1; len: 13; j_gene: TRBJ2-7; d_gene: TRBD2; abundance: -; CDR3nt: TGCAGTGCCAGACTAGCGGGGGTCTACGAGCAGTACTTC; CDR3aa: CSARLAGVYEQYF
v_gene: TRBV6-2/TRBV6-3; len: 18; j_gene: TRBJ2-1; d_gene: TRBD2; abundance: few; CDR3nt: TGTGCCAGCAGTTACCCCAGGACTAGCGGGACCGACTGGGTCGGGCAGTTCTTC; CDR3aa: CASSYPRTSGTDWVGQFF
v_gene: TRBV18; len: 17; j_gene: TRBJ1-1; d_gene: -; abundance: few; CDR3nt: TGTGCCAGCTCACCACAGCGACAGCTCACCCCGAGCACTGAAGCTTTCTTT; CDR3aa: CASSPQRQLTPSTEAFF
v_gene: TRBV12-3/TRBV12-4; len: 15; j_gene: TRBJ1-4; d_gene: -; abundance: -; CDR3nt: TGTGCCAGCAGGGACGGGGGACGACGGTATGAAAAACTGTTTTTT; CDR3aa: CASRDGGRRYEKLFF
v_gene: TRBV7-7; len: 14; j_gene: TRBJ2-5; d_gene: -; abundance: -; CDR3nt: TGTGCTAGCAGCTTAGGGTCGGGGACCGAAACCCAGTACTTC; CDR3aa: CASSLGSGTETQYF
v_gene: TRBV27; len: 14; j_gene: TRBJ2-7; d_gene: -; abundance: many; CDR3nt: TGTGCCAGCAGTTTGGGAGGGACACTCTACGAGCAGTACTTC; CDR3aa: CASSLGGTLYEQYF
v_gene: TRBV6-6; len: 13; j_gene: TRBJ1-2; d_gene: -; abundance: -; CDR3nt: TGTGCCAGCACCCAAACCGGGGAGTATGGCTACACCTTC; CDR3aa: CASTQTGEYGYTF
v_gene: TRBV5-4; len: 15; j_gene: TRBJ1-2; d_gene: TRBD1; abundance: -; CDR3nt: TGTGCCAGCAGCTTAGACAGGGGAAGGGTCTATGGCTACACCTTC; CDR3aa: CASSLDRGRVYGYTF
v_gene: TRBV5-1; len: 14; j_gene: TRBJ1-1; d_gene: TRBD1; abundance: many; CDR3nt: TGCGCCAGCAGCCGGGGACAGGGGAACGCTGAAGCTTTCTTT; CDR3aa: CASSRGQGNAEAFF
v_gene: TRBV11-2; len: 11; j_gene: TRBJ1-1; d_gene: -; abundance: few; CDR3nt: TGTGCCAGCAGCTTCTCGAGTGAAGCTTTCTTT; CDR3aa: CASSFSSEAFF
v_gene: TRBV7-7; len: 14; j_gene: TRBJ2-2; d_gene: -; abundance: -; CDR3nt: TGTGCCAGCAGCTTAAACAGCGTCGCCGGGGAGCTGTTTTTT; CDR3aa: CASSLNSVAGELFF
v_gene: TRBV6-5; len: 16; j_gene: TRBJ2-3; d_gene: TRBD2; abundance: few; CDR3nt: TGTGCCAGCAGACCCATAGCGGGGCCCACCACAGATACGCAGTATTTT; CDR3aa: CASRPIAGPTTDTQYF
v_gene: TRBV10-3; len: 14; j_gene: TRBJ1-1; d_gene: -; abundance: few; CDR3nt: TGTGCCATCAGTGATTTTGGAGGGAACACTGAAGCTTTCTTT; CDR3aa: CAISDFGGNTEAFF
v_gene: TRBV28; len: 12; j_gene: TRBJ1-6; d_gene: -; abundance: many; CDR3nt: TGTGCCAGCAGATTGACTTCTTCACCCCTCCACTTT; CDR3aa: CASRLTSSPLHF
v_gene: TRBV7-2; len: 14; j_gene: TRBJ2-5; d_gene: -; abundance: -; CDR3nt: TGTGCCAGCAGCTTAGGCTTCTACGGAGAGACCCAGTACTTC; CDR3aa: CASSLGFYGETQYF